Listed below are T cell receptor beta chains from one sample, sequenced in a study of T cell repertoires in cytomegalovirus infection. Which antigens these TCRs recognize remains unknown. TCRdb passed the reads through MiXCR, listing each CDR3 protein once. The sample shows fewer than 1,000,000 distinct CDR3 sequences, around 29% of them seen only once. The specimen was cultured CD8+ T cells from PBMCs, collected from culture after CMV antigen stimulation. These TCRs come from a human donor in good health (CMV status not recorded). Some clones in this sample may be carry-over from other donors' samples. Both conserved end residues are part of each CDR3. Each record gives: J gene, V gene, D gene, clone size, CDR3 protein, CDR3 DNA. A D gene is named only where the DNA matches it firmly. Clone size, where shown, is once, few, many, or a class for clones that have expanded.

J gene: TRBJ1-2; V gene: TRBV6-6; D gene: -; clone size: -; CDR3 protein: CASSYDEHNYGYTF; CDR3 DNA: TGTGCCAGCAGTTACGATGAACACAACTATGGCTACACCTTC
J gene: TRBJ1-4; V gene: TRBV27; D gene: -; clone size: few; CDR3 protein: CASTTAGGTTNEKLFF; CDR3 DNA: TGTGCCAGCACAACCGCCGGGGGTACGACTAATGAAAAACTGTTTTTT
J gene: TRBJ2-1; V gene: TRBV12-3/TRBV12-4; D gene: -; clone size: many; CDR3 protein: CASSLESQVGNEQFF; CDR3 DNA: TGTGCCAGCAGTTTAGAGAGCCAGGTGGGCAATGAGCAGTTCTTC
J gene: TRBJ1-5; V gene: TRBV4-1; D gene: TRBD1; clone size: -; CDR3 protein: CASSQELPGGYYPQHF; CDR3 DNA: TGCGCCAGCAGCCAAGAATTGCCAGGGGGCTATTATCCCCAGCATTTT
J gene: TRBJ1-5; V gene: TRBV12-3/TRBV12-4; D gene: TRBD1; clone size: many; CDR3 protein: CASSAGQADSRQPQHF; CDR3 DNA: TGTGCCAGCAGTGCCGGACAGGCGGATAGTCGGCAGCCCCAGCATTTT
J gene: TRBJ2-1; V gene: TRBV2; D gene: TRBD2; clone size: -; CDR3 protein: CASRLAGGPISSYNEQFF; CDR3 DNA: TGTGCCAGCCGACTAGCGGGGGGGCCTATTAGCTCCTACAATGAGCAGTTCTTC
J gene: TRBJ1-2; V gene: TRBV2; D gene: TRBD1; clone size: -; CDR3 protein: CASSDNRGRYGYTF; CDR3 DNA: TGTGCCAGCAGTGATAACAGGGGGCGTTATGGCTACACCTTC
J gene: TRBJ1-1; V gene: TRBV9; D gene: TRBD1; clone size: few; CDR3 protein: CASSVADREAFF; CDR3 DNA: TGTGCCAGCAGCGTAGCGGACAGGGAGGCTTTCTTT
J gene: TRBJ1-4; V gene: TRBV7-6; D gene: TRBD1; clone size: -; CDR3 protein: CASSLRTGMHEKLFF; CDR3 DNA: TGTGCCAGCAGCTTAAGGACAGGGATGCATGAAAAACTGTTTTTT
J gene: TRBJ1-6; V gene: TRBV5-6; D gene: -; clone size: -; CDR3 protein: CASSFNRGRNSPLHF; CDR3 DNA: TGTGCCAGCAGCTTCAATAGGGGAAGGAATTCACCCCTCCACTTT
J gene: TRBJ2-3; V gene: TRBV2; D gene: -; clone size: -; CDR3 protein: CASSEVVGSSRTDTQYF; CDR3 DNA: TGTGCCAGCAGTGAAGTAGTAGGGTCCTCACGCACAGATACGCAGTATTTT
J gene: TRBJ2-5; V gene: TRBV7-6; D gene: -; clone size: few; CDR3 protein: CASSSRTVPSETQYF; CDR3 DNA: TGTGCCAGCAGCTCCCGGACAGTCCCCTCAGAGACCCAGTACTTC
J gene: TRBJ2-1; V gene: TRBV27; D gene: TRBD1; clone size: many; CDR3 protein: CASSFPRQGMNEQFF; CDR3 DNA: TGTGCCAGCAGTTTCCCCAGACAGGGGATGAATGAGCAGTTCTTC
J gene: TRBJ1-5; V gene: TRBV20-1; D gene: -; clone size: few; CDR3 protein: CSASATSGIHYSNQPQHF; CDR3 DNA: TGCAGTGCTAGCGCTACATCCGGGATTCATTATAGCAATCAGCCCCAGCATTTT
J gene: TRBJ2-7; V gene: TRBV7-9; D gene: TRBD1; clone size: -; CDR3 protein: CASSPDRGYTYEQYF; CDR3 DNA: TGTGCCAGCAGCCCAGACAGGGGGTATACCTACGAGCAGTACTTC
J gene: TRBJ2-5; V gene: TRBV7-2; D gene: TRBD2; clone size: -; CDR3 protein: CASSAGLRLAGAGETQYF; CDR3 DNA: TGTGCCAGCAGCGCCGGCCTTCGTCTAGCGGGGGCGGGGGAGACCCAGTACTTC
J gene: TRBJ2-4; V gene: TRBV7-2; D gene: -; clone size: -; CDR3 protein: CVSSAVLAKNIQYF; CDR3 DNA: TGTGTCAGCTCAGCAGTACTAGCCAAAAACATTCAGTACTTC
J gene: TRBJ2-1; V gene: TRBV6-6; D gene: -; clone size: few; CDR3 protein: CASMRPTGIFNNEQFF; CDR3 DNA: TGTGCCAGCATGAGGCCTACAGGGATATTCAACAATGAGCAGTTCTTC
J gene: TRBJ2-7; V gene: TRBV2; D gene: TRBD1; clone size: -; CDR3 protein: CASSGGTEAIYEQYF; CDR3 DNA: TGTGCCAGCAGTGGGGGGACAGAGGCGATCTACGAGCAGTACTTC
J gene: TRBJ1-5; V gene: TRBV19; D gene: -; clone size: -; CDR3 protein: CASSAHRDGNQPQHF; CDR3 DNA: TGTGCCAGTAGTGCCCACAGGGACGGCAATCAGCCCCAGCATTTT
J gene: TRBJ1-5; V gene: TRBV25-1; D gene: TRBD1; clone size: -; CDR3 protein: CASSRTGTYQPQHF; CDR3 DNA: TGTGCCAGCAGTCGGACAGGGACCTATCAGCCCCAGCATTTT
J gene: TRBJ2-7; V gene: TRBV4-1; D gene: -; clone size: few; CDR3 protein: CASSQARGISNEQYF; CDR3 DNA: TGCGCCAGCAGCCAAGCACGAGGGATTAGCAACGAGCAGTACTTC
J gene: TRBJ2-5; V gene: TRBV5-5; D gene: -; clone size: -; CDR3 protein: CASSFDQAIQETQYF; CDR3 DNA: TGTGCCAGCAGCTTTGATCAGGCGATCCAAGAGACCCAGTACTTC
J gene: TRBJ2-3; V gene: TRBV7-4; D gene: TRBD2; clone size: many; CDR3 protein: CASSPRGLAGGQADTQYF; CDR3 DNA: TGTGCCAGCAGCCCACGGGGACTAGCGGGGGGGCAAGCAGATACGCAGTATTTT
J gene: TRBJ1-3; V gene: TRBV7-6; D gene: -; clone size: -; CDR3 protein: CASSPAYREPGNTIYF; CDR3 DNA: TGTGCCAGCAGCCCAGCCTACAGAGAGCCTGGAAACACCATATATTTT
J gene: TRBJ1-1; V gene: TRBV9; D gene: -; clone size: -; CDR3 protein: CASSVATGEGTEAFF; CDR3 DNA: TGTGCCAGCAGCGTAGCTACAGGTGAGGGAACTGAAGCTTTCTTT
J gene: TRBJ1-1; V gene: TRBV6-2/TRBV6-3; D gene: -; clone size: -; CDR3 protein: CASSYAGWDTEAFF; CDR3 DNA: TGTGCCAGCAGTTACGCGGGGTGGGATACTGAAGCTTTCTTT
J gene: TRBJ1-6; V gene: TRBV28; D gene: TRBD1; clone size: -; CDR3 protein: CASSRDRGLSSYNSPLHF; CDR3 DNA: TGTGCCAGCAGTCGCGACAGGGGGCTAAGCTCCTATAATTCACCCCTCCACTTT
J gene: TRBJ2-5; V gene: TRBV5-8; D gene: -; clone size: many; CDR3 protein: CASSLRGIETQYF; CDR3 DNA: TGTGCCAGCAGCTTGAGGGGGATCGAGACCCAGTACTTC
J gene: TRBJ2-1; V gene: TRBV15; D gene: -; clone size: -; CDR3 protein: CATSRGGDTYNEQFF; CDR3 DNA: TGTGCCACCAGCAGAGGGGGGGATACCTACAATGAGCAGTTCTTC
J gene: TRBJ2-3; V gene: TRBV4-3; D gene: -; clone size: few; CDR3 protein: CASSQDSSGTDTQYF; CDR3 DNA: TGCGCCAGCAGCCAAGATTCAAGCGGCACAGATACGCAGTATTTT
J gene: TRBJ1-1; V gene: TRBV6-6; D gene: -; clone size: few; CDR3 protein: CASSYGETTEAFF; CDR3 DNA: TGTGCCAGCAGTTATGGAGAGACCACTGAAGCTTTCTTT
J gene: TRBJ1-1; V gene: TRBV7-6; D gene: -; clone size: few; CDR3 protein: CASSFGQLTEAFF; CDR3 DNA: TGTGCCAGCAGCTTCGGACAGCTCACTGAAGCTTTCTTT
J gene: TRBJ1-1; V gene: TRBV6-1; D gene: -; clone size: few; CDR3 protein: CASSEQGGNTEAFF; CDR3 DNA: TGTGCCAGCAGTGAACAGGGAGGGAACACTGAAGCTTTCTTT
J gene: TRBJ2-1; V gene: TRBV6-2/TRBV6-3; D gene: -; clone size: -; CDR3 protein: CASSYSPSPLNDEQFF; CDR3 DNA: TGTGCCAGCAGTTACTCCCCGTCCCCACTCAATGATGAGCAGTTCTTC
J gene: TRBJ1-6; V gene: TRBV4-3; D gene: TRBD1; clone size: -; CDR3 protein: CASSQDSDRVFSPLHF; CDR3 DNA: TGCGCCAGCAGCCAAGATAGTGACAGGGTTTTCTCACCCCTCCACTTT
J gene: TRBJ2-1; V gene: TRBV20-1; D gene: -; clone size: -; CDR3 protein: CSARVSSLPYNEQFF; CDR3 DNA: TGCAGTGCTAGGGTCTCATCCCTCCCCTACAATGAGCAGTTCTTC
J gene: TRBJ2-1; V gene: TRBV4-1; D gene: TRBD2; clone size: many; CDR3 protein: CASSQAQRGGLSYNEQFF; CDR3 DNA: TGCGCCAGCAGCCAAGCACAGCGGGGGGGCCTCTCCTACAATGAGCAGTTCTTC
J gene: TRBJ1-2; V gene: TRBV10-3; D gene: -; clone size: few; CDR3 protein: CASKDVYYGYTF; CDR3 DNA: TGTGCCAGCAAGGACGTATACTATGGCTACACCTTC
J gene: TRBJ1-3; V gene: TRBV4-3; D gene: -; clone size: -; CDR3 protein: CASSQSIFAGNTIYF; CDR3 DNA: TGCGCCAGCAGCCAAAGCATTTTCGCTGGAAACACCATATATTTT
J gene: TRBJ1-1; V gene: TRBV12-3/TRBV12-4; D gene: -; clone size: -; CDR3 protein: CASSPVTEAFF; CDR3 DNA: TGTGCCAGCAGTCCGGTCACTGAAGCTTTCTTT
J gene: TRBJ1-2; V gene: TRBV12-3/TRBV12-4; D gene: -; clone size: many; CDR3 protein: CASSSPWGGPYGYTF; CDR3 DNA: TGTGCCAGCAGTTCCCCCTGGGGGGGACCCTATGGCTACACCTTC
J gene: TRBJ2-2; V gene: TRBV27; D gene: TRBD2; clone size: few; CDR3 protein: CASSPPASGGLSNTGELFF; CDR3 DNA: TGTGCCAGCAGTCCGCCGGCGAGCGGGGGCCTCTCGAACACCGGGGAGCTGTTTTTT
J gene: TRBJ2-7; V gene: TRBV6-1; D gene: TRBD2; clone size: -; CDR3 protein: CASSEWLRGAGGSYEQYF; CDR3 DNA: TGTGCCAGCAGTGAATGGTTAAGAGGAGCGGGGGGGAGCTACGAGCAGTACTTC
J gene: TRBJ2-3; V gene: TRBV9; D gene: -; clone size: few; CDR3 protein: CASRDGDTDTQYF; CDR3 DNA: TGTGCCAGCAGGGACGGAGACACAGATACGCAGTATTTT
J gene: TRBJ2-1; V gene: TRBV11-3; D gene: -; clone size: -; CDR3 protein: CASSLVGPQRDSYNEQFF; CDR3 DNA: TGTGCCAGCAGCTTGGTGGGCCCCCAAAGGGACTCCTACAATGAGCAGTTCTTC
J gene: TRBJ1-4; V gene: TRBV27; D gene: -; clone size: -; CDR3 protein: CASSWDTSGRKLFF; CDR3 DNA: TGTGCCAGCAGTTGGGACACTTCAGGTCGAAAACTGTTTTTT
J gene: TRBJ2-1; V gene: TRBV5-1; D gene: -; clone size: few; CDR3 protein: CASSYRGGGDEQFF; CDR3 DNA: TGCGCCAGCAGCTACAGGGGTGGCGGGGATGAGCAGTTCTTC
J gene: TRBJ1-3; V gene: TRBV10-3; D gene: -; clone size: few; CDR3 protein: CAIKFPSNSGNTIYF; CDR3 DNA: TGTGCCATCAAGTTTCCAAGTAACTCTGGAAACACCATATATTTT
J gene: TRBJ2-5; V gene: TRBV6-6; D gene: TRBD1; clone size: once; CDR3 protein: CASSPTDRAETQYF; CDR3 DNA: TGTGCCAGCAGCCCCACTGACAGGGCAGAGACCCAGTACTTC
J gene: TRBJ2-4; V gene: TRBV2; D gene: TRBD1; clone size: once; CDR3 protein: CANMSLTGGFGNIQYF; CDR3 DNA: TGTGCCAACATGAGCCTGACAGGGGGATTTGGAAACATTCAGTACTTC
J gene: TRBJ2-1; V gene: TRBV2; D gene: -; clone size: few; CDR3 protein: CASSGAVNEQFF; CDR3 DNA: TGTGCCAGCAGTGGAGCCGTCAATGAGCAGTTCTTC
J gene: TRBJ1-2; V gene: TRBV6-2/TRBV6-3; D gene: -; clone size: -; CDR3 protein: CATSWGDYGYTF; CDR3 DNA: TGTGCCACTTCTTGGGGCGACTATGGCTACACCTTC
J gene: TRBJ1-2; V gene: TRBV7-9; D gene: -; clone size: -; CDR3 protein: CASSTGQFYGYTF; CDR3 DNA: TGTGCCAGCAGCACCGGACAGTTCTATGGCTACACCTTC
J gene: TRBJ2-1; V gene: TRBV6-2/TRBV6-3; D gene: -; clone size: -; CDR3 protein: CASSYSIGLHNEQFF; CDR3 DNA: TGTGCCAGCAGTTACTCGATTGGTCTACATAATGAGCAGTTCTTC